The 5 T cell receptor beta chains reported below all come from one sample, sequenced in a study of blood T cells in healthy people across ages. Alongside a J-beta primer mix, a sample-barcoded 5' primer served in a second PCR lasting 7 to 11 cycles. TCRdb analysed the 5' RACE reads with MiXCR anew, one entry per CDR3 protein. The profile shows hundreds of thousands of distinct CDR3 sequences, roughly 25% of them singletons. This sample also belongs to another study, concerning T cells of mothers and their children.

Sequencing used blood. Every receptor here comes from a boy aged 10-17 years in good health.

This clonotype was counted a few times. V and J are TRBV21-1 and TRBJ2-5; the listed D gene, TRBD2, was not tested against the DNA. The J call may not be correct, given that the DNA end is closer to TRBJ2-1. TRBV21-1 is described as a pseudogene. The CDR3 runs to 18 residues. Here the CDR3 reads CASKCYGSSGGPENEQFF. CDR3 coding DNA: TGTGCCAGCAAATGCTATGGGTCTAGCGGGGGGCCCGAGAATGAGCAGTTCTTC.

This clonotype was recorded only once. The gene calls are TRBV4-1 and TRBJ2-3; no clear D. Deletions cut 0 bases from V and 4 bases from J, with 11 bases between. There are 15 residues in the CDR3. The V gene's germline CDR1 is MGHRA and CDR2 YSYEKL. The CDR3 region is CASSQDGLAADTQYF. DNA for the CDR3: TGCGCCAGCAGCCAAGATGGGCTGGCGGCAGATACGCAGTATTTT.

A remark on this clonotype: The missing conserved phenylalanine or tryptophan at the end of this CDR3 makes a read error likely. The chain couples TRBV24-1 to TRBJ2-3, with D unclear. Germline CDR1 reads KGHDR; CDR2 reads SFDVKD. Trimming left V 4 bases short and J 4 bases short, with 8 bases between. The length of the CDR3 is 13 residues. The chain's CDR3 is CATSEAVADTQYY. The DNA of the CDR3 is TGTGCCACCAGTGAGGCAGTGGCAGATACGCAGTATTAT.

The rearrangement joins TRBV2 to TRBJ2-7; unclear D gene. The J call is doubtful: the DNA matches TRBJ2-1 better. The germline V gene encodes CDR1 SNHLY and CDR2 FYNNEI. The CDR3 covers 11 residues. The CDR3 region is CASNINNEQFF. For the CDR3, the DNA is TGTGCCAGCAATATTAACAATGAGCAGTTCTTC.

This clonotype has more than one count but fewer than ten. The chain uses TRBV5-1 and TRBJ2-6; 7 bases match TRBD1. The CDR3 sequence is 16 residues long. V shed 2 bases, J shed 2 bases, and the junction held 4 bases outside the gene matches. CDR1 is SGHRS, CDR2 YFSETQ, per germline. The CDR3 here is CASSLGGTAGANVLTF. CDR3 nucleotide sequence: TGCGCCAGCAGCTTAGGGGGCACAGCTGGGGCCAACGTCCTGACTTTC.